The 21 T cell receptor beta chains below were found in one sample sequenced in a study of identical twins. TCRdb called the 5' RACE reads again in MiXCR, with one record for every CDR3 protein. The sample lists 200,000 to 250,000 distinct CDR3 sequences; approximately 7% were seen once. This sample was also put to use in a study of yellow fever vaccine responses in identical twins.

The sample comprised memory (CD45RO+) T cells sorted from blood. Receptor source: a woman younger than 30 in good health.

In this sample, this clonotype turned up many times. The genes are TRBV15 and TRBJ1-5; the D is unclear. This CDR3 spans 15 amino acids. Germline V gene data show CDR1 as LNHNV and CDR2 as YYDKDF (reference sequence). V lost 1 base, J lost 3 bases, and 10 bases lay in between. The CDR3 loop is CATSRVGLDNQPQHF. CDR3 coding DNA: TGTGCCACCAGCAGAGTCGGGTTAGACAATCAGCCCCAGCATTTT.

Ten or more counts support this clonotype. V gene TRBV20-1 combines with J gene TRBJ1-5; 7 nucleotides line up with TRBD1. The CDR3 consists of 14 residues. The V segment lost 6 bases and the J segment 5 bases; nucleotides outside the gene matches: 10. CDR1 and CDR2 (germline): DFQATT, SNEGSKA (reference sequence). The CDR3 spells CSASTGSDHQPQHF. In nucleotides, the CDR3 is TGCAGTGCCTCGACAGGGTCGGATCATCAGCCCCAGCATTTT.

This clonotype turned up a few times. V gene TRBV4-2 combines with J gene TRBJ2-3, with TRBD2 identical over 9 bases. V was pared by 0 bases and J by 7 bases, with 8 bases of the junction left unmatched. CDR1 is LGHNA, CDR2 YNFKEQ, per germline. The CDR3 has 16 residues. CDR3 sequence (DNA): TGTGCCAGCAGCCAAGACAGGGGCGGGGGGGCGAATACGCAGTATTTT. It is translated as CASSQDRGGGANTQYF.

Only a few counts were recorded for this clonotype. This chain links TRBV6-1 with TRBJ2-7; no clear D gene. The CDR3 totals 12 residues. Germline lookup yields CDR1 MNHNS and CDR2 SASEGT. The V end lost 4 bases, the J end lost 1 base, and 5 bases lay between the germline ends. This chain's CDR3 is CASSVQSYEQYV. Here the CDR3 DNA reads TGTGCCAGCAGTGTTCAGTCCTACGAGCAGTACGTC.

The genes are TRBV15 and TRBJ2-1; no firm D call. This CDR3 spans 14 amino acids. Trimming stripped 2 bases from V and 4 bases from J, with 9 bases between. Per germline, CDR1 LNHNV and CDR2 YYDKDF (reference sequence). In DNA, the CDR3 is TGTGCCACCAGCAGACGTTCAGATTACAATGAGCAGTTCTTC. Its translation: CATSRRSDYNEQFF.

This clonotype turned up a few times. The chain carries TRBV5-1 and TRBJ1-5, with a weak D call TRBD1 (5 bases). CDR1 is SGHRS and CDR2 is YFSETQ in the germline V gene. This CDR3 has 17 amino acids. V was pared by 0 bases and J by 4 bases, with 17 bases between. The CDR3 sequence is CASSLGATGGSNQPQHF. The CDR3 bases are TGCGCCAGCAGCTTGGGGGCTACGGGGGGGTCTAATCAGCCCCAGCATTTT.

This chain uses TRBV10-2 with TRBJ2-2; TRBD1 matches at 8 bases. CDR1 and CDR2 (germline): WSHSY, SAAADI. The junction had 5 bases not matched to a gene; V was cut back by 5 bases and J by 3 bases. CDR3 length equals 15 residues. The CDR3 region is CASSPQGGYTGELFF. CDR3 DNA sequence: TGCGCCAGCAGTCCACAGGGGGGATACACCGGGGAGCTGTTTTTT.

This clonotype was observed at least ten times. V usage is TRBV7-3 and J usage is TRBJ2-1, with 8 bases aligning to TRBD1. Germline assignment: CDR1 SGHTA and CDR2 FQGTGA. The trim removed 1 base at V and 7 bases at J, leaving 3 bases unmatched. CDR3 size: 14 residues. The CDR3 DNA reads as TGTGCCAGCAGCTTAATTACAGGGGGTAATGAGCAGTTCTTC. It translates to CASSLITGGNEQFF.

This clonotype was recorded a few times. The chain links TRBV20-1 to TRBJ1-4; 7 bases match TRBD1. V was pared by 3 bases and J by 4 bases, with 8 bases of the junction left unmatched. CDR3 length equals 15 residues. Germline-derived CDR1 and CDR2 are DFQATT and SNEGSKA (reference sequence). CDR3 DNA sequence: TGCAGTGCTAGTCCCGACAGGGTTTATAATGAAAAACTGTTTTTT. The encoded protein is CSASPDRVYNEKLFF.

V and J are TRBV15 and TRBJ2-3, with a possible D match to TRBD2 (6 bases). V was shortened by 3 bases and J by 9 bases, with 22 bases between the two germline ends. Germline V lookup: CDR1 LNHNV, CDR2 YYDKDF (reference sequence). This CDR3 contains 16 residues. For the CDR3, the DNA is TGTGCCACCAGCAGCACGCAGGCGGGGAGTATTCGCACGCAGTATTTT. This encodes CATSSTQAGSIRTQYF.

This chain connects TRBV20-1 to TRBJ1-2; D not certain. Per the germline V gene, CDR1 is DFQATT and CDR2 is SNEGSKA (reference sequence). The CDR3 contains 15 residues. Trimming shortened V by 5 bases and J by 0 bases, and 16 bases separated the two germline ends. The CDR3 is CSAPGPGGANYGYTF. The CDR3, as DNA: TGCAGTGCTCCCGGACCCGGAGGAGCTAACTATGGCTACACCTTC.

This clonotype was counted only a few times. The chain combines TRBV6-1 with TRBJ2-2; TRBD1 matches at 9 bases. The germline gives CDR1 MNHNS, CDR2 SASEGT. Trimming cost V 7 bases and J 7 bases; bases outside gene matches: 10. The CDR3 sequence is 15 residues long. CDR3: CASNRGQGGNGELFF. CDR3 DNA sequence: TGTGCCAGCAATAGGGGACAGGGCGGTAACGGGGAGCTGTTTTTT.

The chain carries TRBV5-5 and TRBJ2-3; 10 positions agree with TRBD1. V lost 0 bases, J lost 5 bases, and 9 bases stayed unmatched. The CDR3 totals 17 residues. Germline CDR1 is SGHKS and CDR2 is YYEKEE (reference sequence). CDR3 amino acids: CASSLASGQGFGDTQYF. CDR3 coding DNA: TGTGCCAGCAGCTTGGCGTCGGGACAGGGGTTTGGAGATACGCAGTATTTT. Drawing the rest from reference TRBV5-5 and TRBJ2-3, the complete variable domain is DAGVTQSPTHLIKTRGQQVTLRCSPISGHKSVSWYQQVLGQGPQFIFQYYEKEERGRGNFPDRFSARQFPNYSSELNVNALLLGDSALYLCASSLASGQGFGDTQYFGPGTRLTVL.

This clonotype has only a few counts. The chain couples TRBV12-3 or TRBV12-4 to TRBJ1-2; no firm D call. The CDR3 is 14 residues long. The germline V and J ends were trimmed by 1 base and 6 bases, with 12 bases remaining between them. CDR3 protein: CASSLVNGEDGYTF. The CDR3, as DNA: TGTGCCAGCAGTTTAGTTAATGGGGAGGATGGCTACACCTTC.

J is TRBJ2-4 and V is TRBV12-3 or TRBV12-4; possibly TRBD1 for D (8 bases). The V and J ends lost 6 bases and 6 bases respectively, with 18 bases between them. There are 15 residues in the CDR3. In DNA form, the CDR3 reads TGTGCCAGCAGACAACCAACAGGGGGGGGAAACATTCAGTACTTC. Translation: CASRQPTGGGNIQYF.

In this sample, this clonotype turned up a few times. The rearrangement links TRBV11-2 to TRBJ2-3; D is unclear. CDR1 and CDR2 from the germline V gene are SGHAT and FQNNGV. Trimming pared 5 bases from V and 2 bases from J, leaving 11 bases between. This CDR3 is built from 14 residues. CDR3: CASSKRPDTDTQYF. As DNA, the CDR3 is TGTGCCAGCAGCAAAAGGCCTGACACAGATACGCAGTATTTT.

This clonotype appeared many times. J is TRBJ2-5 and V is TRBV5-1, with D possibly TRBD1 on 6 matching bases. Germline V gene data show CDR1 as SGHRS and CDR2 as YFSETQ. The CDR3 loop spans 14 amino acids. V lost 2 bases, J lost 1 base, and 9 bases lay in between. CDR3: CASSLTGFQETQYF. CDR3 nucleotides: TGCGCCAGCAGCTTAACAGGGTTCCAAGAGACCCAGTACTTC.

Only a few counts were recorded for this clonotype. The chain employs TRBV6-1 and TRBJ2-1; TRBD2 aligns across 13 bases. Germline V gene data show CDR1 as MNHNS and CDR2 as SASEGT. The CDR3 is 17 residues long. The trim removed 5 bases at V and 1 base at J, leaving 5 bases unmatched. The CDR3 sequence is CASSRLAGGQSYNEQFF. DNA of the CDR3: TGTGCCAGCAGTAGACTAGCGGGGGGCCAGTCCTACAATGAGCAGTTCTTC.

In its sample, this clonotype was seen many times. J is TRBJ2-1 and V is TRBV11-1; 10 positions agree with TRBD2. Per germline, CDR1 SGHAT and CDR2 FQDESV (reference sequence). The V and J ends lost 8 bases and 0 bases, in that order; junction bases with no gene match: 13. The CDR3 has 18 amino acids. As DNA, the CDR3 is TGTGCCAGCCTTGGAGTAGCGGGGGGCTCTAGCTCCTACAATGAGCAGTTCTTC. This sequence encodes CASLGVAGGSSSYNEQFF.

This rearrangement joins TRBV7-9 to TRBJ2-3; 10 bases are shared with TRBD2. The CDR3 contains 16 residues. The germline V gene encodes CDR1 SEHNR and CDR2 FQNEAQ (reference sequence). With V trimmed by 6 bases and J by 5 bases, 11 bases remained unmatched. The CDR3 is CASSPGTSVRKDTQYF. The CDR3 bases are TGTGCCAGCAGTCCCGGGACTAGCGTGAGGAAAGATACGCAGTATTTT.

This clonotype was detected many times. The CDR3 DNA follows: TGTGCCAGCAGCGGGGACACCGATTCACCCCTCCACTTT. Its translation is CASSGDTDSPLHF. The V call is TRBV5-4, the J call TRBJ1-6, with TRBD1 as a possible D gene (6 bases). This CDR3 comprises 13 residues. Germline-derived CDR1 and CDR2 are SGHNT and YYREEE (reference sequence). V shed 4 bases and J shed 8 bases, with 10 bases lying between them.